This is a list of T cell receptor beta chains from one sample in a study of cytomegalovirus exposure and HLA in healthy donors. Using immunoSEQ multiplex PCR, the repertoire was profiled, and TCRdb retains in-frame clones only, with some absent. The table includes some 98,000 clones, about 81% detected once. Material for sequencing was PBMCs. The receptors here all came from a man aged 35-49 years in good health and CMV-seronegative. Both conserved end residues are part of each CDR3. A D gene is named only where the DNA matches it firmly. Part of the rows lack a size; the others show once, few, many or a class for expanded clones.

clone size,V gene,CDR3 length,D gene,J gene,CDR3 DNA,CDR3 protein
-,TRBV7-9,16,TRBD1,TRBJ1-1,TGTTCCAGCAGTCCACGACAGGGGGACGCCGGCACTGAAGCTTTCTTT,CSSSPRQGDAGTEAFF
once,TRBV10-1,14,TRBD1,TRBJ2-2,TGCGCCAGCAGAGCCGGACAGGGGACCGGGGAGCTGTTTTTT,CASRAGQGTGELFF
-,TRBV7-8,14,-,TRBJ1-4,TGTGCCAGCAGCCGGGACACGTCGTCCGAAAAACTGTTTTTT,CASSRDTSSEKLFF
-,TRBV11-2,17,TRBD2,TRBJ2-2,TGTGCCAGCAGCTTTAACCAGCGGGGGCGCGGCACCGGGGAGCTGTTTTTT,CASSFNQRGRGTGELFF
-,TRBV18,13,-,TRBJ1-3,TGTGCCAGCTCAAGTGACAGTGGAAACACCATATATTTT,CASSSDSGNTIYF
once,TRBV4-1,15,-,TRBJ2-1,TGCGCCAGCAGCCTTGGGACAACGCCCGGGAATGAGCAGTTCTTC,CASSLGTTPGNEQFF
few,TRBV5-4,14,TRBD1,TRBJ2-7,TGTGCCAGCAGCAGACAGGGGGGATCCTACGAGCAGTACTTC,CASSRQGGSYEQYF
-,TRBV6-1,18,-,TRBJ1-5,TGTGCCAGCAGTGAAAGTACGTCCTTGGCACCGAGCAATCAGCCCCAGCATTTT,CASSESTSLAPSNQPQHF
few,TRBV9,18,TRBD2,TRBJ2-5,TGTGCCAGCAGCGTAGCACCTCTAGCGACTAGCGGGGCAGAGACCCAGTACTTC,CASSVAPLATSGAETQYF
-,TRBV10-2,16,-,TRBJ2-1,TGCGCCAGCAGTGAGTCGACCCTAGCCCCCTGCAATGAGCAGTTCTTC,CASSESTLAPCNEQFF
-,TRBV2,18,-,TRBJ1-5,TGTGCCAGCAGTGATCACGGAGGGATAGGTTTGAGCAATCAGCCCCAGCATTTT,CASSDHGGIGLSNQPQHF
few,TRBV5-1,17,TRBD2,TRBJ2-6,TGCGCCAGCAGCCCCCGGACTAGCGGTGGTGGGGCCAACGTCCTGACTTTC,CASSPRTSGGGANVLTF
-,TRBV6-5,11,-,TRBJ2-3,TGTGCCAGCAGTCACGGGGATACGCAGTATTTT,CASSHGDTQYF
-,TRBV25-1,15,-,TRBJ2-7,TGTGCCAGCAGTGAATATGAGCAGGGGAACTACGAGCAGTACTTC,CASSEYEQGNYEQYF
-,TRBV27,13,-,TRBJ1-3,TGTGCCAGCAGCCAAAGCCCTGGAAACACCATATATTTT,CASSQSPGNTIYF
-,TRBV19,14,-,TRBJ1-1,TGTGCCAGTAGTCGTCAGGGGTTGGACACTGAAGCTTTCTTT,CASSRQGLDTEAFF
few,TRBV6-6,13,TRBD1,TRBJ1-1,TGTGCCAGCACCACGACAGGGGGCACTGAAGCTTTCTTT,CASTTTGGTEAFF
-,TRBV9,15,-,TRBJ1-6,TGTGCCAGCAGCGGCTCGCAGGGTGGCAATTCACCCCTCCACTTT,CASSGSQGGNSPLHF
-,TRBV5-1,16,-,TRBJ2-7,TGCGCCAGCAGCTTGGAGGCGGGGGCTATGGCCTACGAGCAGTACTTC,CASSLEAGAMAYEQYF
-,TRBV9,16,-,TRBJ1-3,TGTGCCAGCAGCGCATCCGGGGTCCTCTCTGGAAACACCATATATTTT,CASSASGVLSGNTIYF
-,TRBV7-9,14,TRBD1,TRBJ1-6,TGTGCCAGCAGCTTAAGACAGGGGCAAGCACCCCTCCACTTT,CASSLRQGQAPLHF
once,TRBV6-5,13,-,TRBJ1-2,TGTGCCAGCACCGCGAGGGATAACTATGGCTACACCTTC,CASTARDNYGYTF
once,TRBV5-1,15,-,TRBJ1-1,TGCGCCAGCAGCCCCCACCAGGGGTTGAACACTGAAGCTTTCTTT,CASSPHQGLNTEAFF
-,TRBV25-1,14,-,TRBJ2-7,TGTGCCAGCAGTGAATTGGTCAGGTCCCACGAGCAGTACTTC,CASSELVRSHEQYF
-,TRBV28,14,-,TRBJ2-1,TGTGCCAGCAGAGTCCGGGCCAGGGGCAATGAGCAGTTCTTC,CASRVRARGNEQFF
-,TRBV7-9,11,-,TRBJ2-1,TGTGCCAGCAGATCGACATCTGAGCAGTTCTTC,CASRSTSEQFF
few,TRBV5-8,12,-,TRBJ2-5,TGTGCCAGCAGTGGCCTCTGGGAGACCCAGTACTTC,CASSGLWETQYF
-,TRBV11-2,16,-,TRBJ2-2,TGTGCCAGCAGGCGTACCGGGACTCCGAACACCGGGGAGCTGTTTTTT,CASRRTGTPNTGELFF
-,TRBV4-1,16,TRBD1,TRBJ2-2,TGCGCCAGCAGCCCACGACAGGGGGCGAACACCGGGGAGCTGTTTTTT,CASSPRQGANTGELFF
few,TRBV6-5,13,-,TRBJ1-6,TGTGCCAGCAGTTACGTGGGGGGATCACCCCTCCACTTT,CASSYVGGSPLHF
-,TRBV6-1,14,-,TRBJ1-6,TGTGCCAGCAGTGAAAGCAGGAACAATTCACCCCTCCACTTT,CASSESRNNSPLHF
-,TRBV5-1,15,-,TRBJ2-1,TGCGCCAGCAGCGAGGGGGTAGGCTCCTACAATGAGCAGTTCTTC,CASSEGVGSYNEQFF
-,TRBV5-1,13,-,TRBJ1-1,TGCGCCAGCAACCAGGAGGTGGGCACTGAAGCTTTCTTT,CASNQEVGTEAFF
-,TRBV19,13,TRBD1,TRBJ2-1,TGTGCCAGTAGCATCGACAGGGCAAATGAGCAGTTCTTC,CASSIDRANEQFF
-,TRBV7-9,14,-,TRBJ2-2,TGTGCCAGCAGCTTAGGCGGAAACACCGGGGAGCTGTTTTTT,CASSLGGNTGELFF